The 24 T cell receptor beta chains given below trace back to one sample, sequenced in a study of persistence of HIV-infected CD4 T cells. An overlapping HIV-1 Gag peptide pool stimulated these cells at 0.95 to 1 ug/peptide/mL. Sorted nonresponding memory CD4+ T cells were CD40L-negative, CD69-negative, CD45RO-high. Antigen specificity for these receptors is unknown. The immunoSEQ assay was version 4, run in survey mode. Libraries were prepared by immunoSEQ multiplex PCR; TCRdb keeps only in-frame clonotypes and omits some of them. The sample records tens of thousands of clones, about four fifths being singletons. Here the sequenced sample was CD4+ T cells sorted from PBMCs after roughly 18-hour stimulation, taken from a patient who received antiretroviral therapy. The receptors were sampled from an adult woman with HIV who was CMV-seropositive.

The rearrangement links TRBV5-1 to TRBJ2-1; TRBD2 matches 13 bases. This CDR3 has 17 residues. The ends lost 4 bases at V and 9 bases at J; junction bases unmatched: 13. The germline V gene encodes CDR1 SGHRS and CDR2 YFSETQ. The CDR3 DNA follows: TGCGCCAGCAGCGGGGGTTACGGGACTAGCGGGATGGGTGAGCAGTTCTTC. Protein product: CASSGGYGTSGMGEQFF.

The rearrangement joins TRBV28 to TRBJ1-2, with unresolved D. V was shortened by 2 bases and J by 3 bases, with 13 bases between the two germline ends. Germline CDR1 MDHEN, CDR2 SYDVKM. The CDR3 runs 15 residues. CDR3 sequence: CASSLDVGKYYGYTF. Here the CDR3 DNA reads TGTGCCAGCAGTTTAGACGTCGGCAAGTACTATGGCTACACCTTC.

The chain employs TRBV9 and TRBJ2-3; 8 bases match TRBD1. V shed 4 bases and J 3 bases; nucleotides not matched to a gene: 7. There are 15 residues in the CDR3. Looked up from germline, CDR1 is SGDLS and CDR2 is YYNGEE. This chain's CDR3 is CASSLQGVKTDTQYF. CDR3 DNA sequence: TGTGCCAGCAGCCTACAGGGGGTAAAGACAGATACGCAGTATTTT.

The V and J genes are TRBV10-3 and TRBJ1-5, with D maybe TRBD1 (5 bases). In germline, CDR1 is ENHRY, CDR2 SYGVKD. Deletions cut 0 bases from V and 4 bases from J, with 7 bases between. The CDR3 is 14 residues long. CDR3 region: CAISESGGNQPQHF. CDR3 DNA sequence: TGTGCCATCAGTGAGTCGGGGGGAAATCAGCCCCAGCATTTT.

The chain uses TRBV2 and TRBJ1-2; D ambiguous. Germline CDR1 is SNHLY and CDR2 is FYNNEI. V was shortened by 1 base and J by 1 base, with 4 bases between the two germline ends. The CDR3 is 13 residues long. In nucleotides, the CDR3 is TGTGCCAGCAGTGAAGGTCTTAACTATGGCTACACCTTC. It encodes CASSEGLNYGYTF.

The chain couples TRBV7-2 to TRBJ1-5; D perhaps matches TRBD1 (5 bases). The CDR3 totals 13 residues. With 1 base removed from V and 6 bases from J, the gap between germline ends came to 7 bases. The germline V gene has CDR1 SGHTA and CDR2 FQGNSA. The CDR3: CASSLDGGQPQHF. The CDR3 DNA sequence: TGTGCCAGCAGCTTAGATGGGGGTCAGCCCCAGCATTTT.

This rearrangement joins TRBV6-6 to TRBJ1-5, with unresolved D. The germline V gene has CDR1 MNHNY and CDR2 SVGAGI (reference sequence). This CDR3 has 12 residues. The ends were cut back, 2 bases at V and 7 bases at J, with 6 bases in the middle. The CDR3 region has the DNA TGTGCCAGCAGTTACGGTGGGCAGCCCCAGCATTTT. Amino acid sequence: CASSYGGQPQHF.

The J gene is TRBJ2-1, the V gene TRBV7-8; D tentatively reads TRBD1 or TRBD2 (5 bases each). The germline gives CDR1 SGHVS, CDR2 FQNEAQ. V was pared by 4 bases and J by 3 bases, with 13 bases between. CDR3 size: 15 residues. DNA for the CDR3: TGTGCCAGCAGCTCTACCGGGACGGGCTACAATGAGCAGTTCTTC. Its protein product is CASSSTGTGYNEQFF.

The chain recombines TRBV10-3 with TRBJ1-5; D unclear. Germline-derived CDR1 and CDR2 are ENHRY and SYGVKD. Trimming left V 3 bases short and J 4 bases short, with 7 bases between. This CDR3 has 13 amino acids. The CDR3 spells CAISDGGNQPQHF. The DNA of the CDR3 is TGTGCCATCAGTGACGGTGGGAATCAGCCCCAGCATTTT.

This chain uses TRBV19 with TRBJ2-7; 11 bases are a match to TRBD2. Per germline, CDR1 LNHDA and CDR2 SQIVND (reference sequence). Unmatched junction bases numbered 9, after V lost 7 bases and J lost 7 bases. The CDR3 has 14 amino acids. The CDR3 loop is CASNPSGRPTEQYF. The CDR3 DNA is TGTGCCAGTAATCCTAGCGGGAGGCCCACGGAGCAGTACTTC.

V is TRBV28 and J is TRBJ1-1, with D hard to call. The CDR3 spans 15 residues. The ends were cut back, 3 bases at V and 5 bases at J, with 16 bases in the middle. The germline CDR1 and CDR2 sequences are MDHEN and SYDVKM. The CDR3 DNA is TGTGCCAGCAGTTTCTTATCCACCCCGAGGACTGAAGCTTTCTTT. Its translation is CASSFLSTPRTEAFF.

This clone was recorded only once. Here the CDR3 reads CAWSPGGGETQYF. CDR3 nucleotide sequence: TGTGCCTGGAGCCCCGGCGGGGGAGAGACCCAGTACTTC. The rearrangement joins TRBV30 to TRBJ2-5; TRBD2 aligns across 7 bases. The CDR3 runs 13 residues. The trim removed 3 bases at V and 4 bases at J, leaving 5 bases unmatched. Germline V gene lookup returns CDR1 GTSNPN and CDR2 SVGIG (reference sequence).

The chain joins TRBV4-3 to TRBJ2-7; 8 bases line up with TRBD1. The trim removed 0 bases at V and 4 bases at J, leaving 8 bases unmatched. CDR1 LGHNA and CDR2 YSLEER come from the germline V gene. The CDR3 contains 16 residues. DNA for the CDR3: TGCGCCAGCAGCCAAGATCTGAGGCAGGGGGCTTACGAGCAGTACTTC. This codes for CASSQDLRQGAYEQYF.

The chain carries TRBV7-9 and TRBJ2-5; 10 bases align to TRBD2. The V and J ends lost 5 bases and 1 base, in that order; junction bases with no gene match: 4. The CDR3 loop spans 15 amino acids. CDR1 and CDR2 from the germline V gene are SEHNR and FQNEAQ (reference sequence). The DNA of the CDR3 is TGTGCCAGCAGCCCCCTAGCGGGAGTCCAAGAGACCCAGTACTTC. It codes for CASSPLAGVQETQYF.

The V call is TRBV5-5, the J call TRBJ1-3; the D gene is possibly TRBD1 (5 bases). V was clipped by 3 bases and J by 0 bases, with 10 bases between them. The germline CDR1 and CDR2 sequences are SGHKS and YYEKEE (reference sequence). This CDR3 has 15 amino acids. The CDR3 region is CASSSQGYSGNTIYF. The CDR3 DNA is TGTGCCAGCAGCTCCCAGGGATACTCTGGAAACACCATATATTTT.

V usage is TRBV19 and J usage is TRBJ1-1; perhaps TRBD1 as D (5 bases). With 1 base removed from V and 7 bases from J, the gap between germline ends came to 13 bases. The CDR3 runs to 14 residues. Germline V gene lookup returns CDR1 LNHDA and CDR2 SQIVND (reference sequence). In nucleotides, the CDR3 is TGTGCCAGTAGTATAGCTGAGGGGATGGGTGAAGCTTTCTTT. As protein: CASSIAEGMGEAFF.

This chain uses TRBV7-9 with TRBJ1-2; D may be TRBD1 (6 bases). Germline V gene sequence: CDR1 SEHNR, CDR2 FQNEAQ (reference sequence). The CDR3 is 14 amino acids. Trimming took off 1 base at V and 8 bases at J, with 14 bases between the two ends. This CDR3 is CASSLERGLGGYTF. The DNA of the CDR3 is TGTGCCAGCAGCTTAGAGCGGGGGCTCGGGGGCTACACCTTC. Variable domain in full (rest from reference TRBV7-9 and TRBJ1-2): DTGVSQNPRHKITKRGQNVTFRCDPISEHNRLYWYRQTLGQGPEFLTYFQNEAQLEKSRLLSDRFSAERPKGSFSTLEIQRTEQGDSAMYLCASSLERGLGGYTFGSGTRLTVV.

The V gene is TRBV7-2, the J gene TRBJ1-2; maybe TRBD1 (5 bases). This CDR3 has 15 residues. Trimming removed 7 bases at V and 2 bases at J, with 17 bases between. CDR1 SGHTA and CDR2 FQGNSA come from the germline V gene. The CDR3 sequence is CASTRGGVWNYGYTF. The DNA of the CDR3 is TGTGCCAGCACTAGAGGAGGGGTATGGAACTATGGCTACACCTTC.

The rearrangement links TRBV15 to TRBJ1-2, with D hard to call. The CDR3 loop spans 15 amino acids. Germline CDR1 and CDR2: LNHNV and YYDKDF (reference sequence). V lost 0 bases and J lost 8, with 16 bases in between. The CDR3 protein is CATSRDFGNRSGYTF. In DNA, the CDR3 is TGTGCCACCAGCAGAGATTTCGGGAACCGATCGGGCTACACCTTC. The full variable domain, its missing parts supplied by reference TRBV15 and TRBJ1-2, is DAMVIQNPRYQVTQFGKPVTLSCSQTLNHNVMYWYQQKSSQAPKLLFHYYDKDFNNEADTPDNFQSRRPNTSFCFLDIRSPGLGDTAMYLCATSRDFGNRSGYTFGSGTRLTVV.

The V call is TRBV24-1, the J call TRBJ2-1, with TRBD1 matching 11 bases. This CDR3 contains 15 residues. Per the germline V gene, CDR1 is KGHDR and CDR2 is SFDVKD. The junction had 4 bases not matched to a gene; V was cut back by 4 bases and J by 6 bases. CDR3 region: CATSDTGTGGNEQFF. In DNA, the CDR3 is TGTGCCACCAGTGACACCGGGACAGGGGGCAATGAGCAGTTCTTC.

The rearrangement joins TRBV6-5 to TRBJ1-1; D not certain. This CDR3 has 12 amino acids. Trimming removed 7 bases at V and 5 bases at J, with 11 bases between. Germline V gene lookup returns CDR1 MNHEY and CDR2 SVGAGI. The CDR3 DNA reads as TGTGCCAGCACTCCCAGAGAAACTGAAGCTTTCTTT. Translated: CASTPRETEAFF.

This clone appeared once. The chain uses TRBV27 and TRBJ1-2; D unresolved. CDR3 length equals 11 residues. V shed 1 base and J shed 8 bases, with 5 bases lying between them. Germline V lookup: CDR1 MNHEY, CDR2 SMNVEV (reference sequence). This CDR3 is CASSLWRGYTF. The CDR3 DNA reads as TGTGCCAGCAGTTTATGGAGAGGCTACACCTTC.

This rearrangement joins TRBV5-1 to TRBJ2-1; D may be TRBD1 (7 bases). Deletions cut 1 base from V and 6 bases from J, with 11 bases between. In germline, CDR1 is SGHRS, CDR2 YFSETQ. The CDR3 extends over 14 amino acids. DNA of the CDR3: TGCGCCAGCAGCTTGAGGCAGGGGGGCAATGAGCAGTTCTTC. The encoded protein is CASSLRQGGNEQFF.

This chain links TRBV2 with TRBJ2-2; perhaps TRBD2 as D (6 bases). V was clipped by 5 bases and J by 5 bases, with 15 bases between them. The CDR3 has 15 residues. CDR1 is SNHLY, CDR2 FYNNEI, per germline. The CDR3 DNA reads TGTGCCAGCAGTTCCTACGGACTACGAACCGGGGAGCTGTTTTTT. It specifies CASSSYGLRTGELFF.